Listed here are 31 T cell receptor beta chains from one sample, sequenced in a study of blood T cell repertoires in COVID-19. Clones were read by immunoSEQ multiplex PCR, and TCRdb kept only the in-frame ones, dropping some. The sample records tens of thousands of clones, around nine tenths being singletons. The specimen was peripheral blood. Every receptor here comes from a man older than 75 with acute or convalescent COVID-19.

The sample holds one count of this clone. The gene calls are TRBV4-1 and TRBJ2-1; 8 positions match TRBD2. J was trimmed by 0 bases and V by 2 bases; bases with no gene match: 6. The CDR3 is made up of 17 amino acids. CDR1 is MGHRA, CDR2 YSYEKL, per germline. The DNA for the CDR3 is TGCGCCAGCAGCCAAAATCCGAGCGGGAGCTCCTACAATGAGCAGTTCTTC. Residues: CASSQNPSGSSYNEQFF.

The V and J genes are TRBV5-1 and TRBJ2-3, with 7 bases identical to TRBD2. This CDR3 has 15 amino acids. CDR1 is SGHRS and CDR2 is YFSETQ in the germline V gene. J lost 0 bases, V lost 3 bases, and 4 bases had no gene match. Here the CDR3 reads CASSSGTTSTDTQYF. The CDR3 DNA follows: TGCGCCAGCAGCTCCGGGACTACTAGCACAGATACGCAGTATTTT.

J is TRBJ1-2 and V is TRBV7-3; D call uncertain. There are 13 residues in the CDR3. Germline CDR1 reads SGHTA; CDR2 reads FQGTGA. Trimming shortened V by 3 bases and J by 5 bases, and 10 bases separated the two germline ends. In nucleotides, the CDR3 is TGTGCCAGCAGCTTTGATAGCTCGTATGGCTACACCTTC. This translates into CASSFDSSYGYTF. Combining the CDR3 with reference TRBV7-3 and TRBJ1-2 gives the whole variable domain GAGVSQTPSNKVTEKGKYVELRCDPISGHTALYWYRQSLGQGPEFLIYFQGTGAADDSGLPNDRFFAVRPEGSVSTLKIQRTERGDSAVYLCASSFDSSYGYTFGSGTRLTVV.

This chain uses TRBV9 with TRBJ1-1; 9 bases map to TRBD1. V shed 3 bases, J shed 4 bases, and the junction held 4 bases outside the gene matches. CDR1 and CDR2 (germline): SGDLS, YYNGEE. CDR3 length: 14 amino acids. CDR3 loop: CASSARDRVTEAFF. CDR3 DNA: TGTGCCAGCAGCGCCCGGGACAGGGTCACTGAAGCTTTCTTT.

Only a few counts were recorded for this clone. The rearrangement joins TRBV19 to TRBJ1-3; 8 nucleotides align to TRBD1. The CDR3 extends over 17 amino acids. The germline CDR1 and CDR2 sequences are LNHDA and SQIVND (reference sequence). Trimming took 7 bases from V and 4 from J; bases not matched to a gene: 15. The CDR3 DNA sequence: TGTGCCAGTATAGCCCGGACAGGGACCATTGGCGGAAACACCATATATTTT. The encoded protein is CASIARTGTIGGNTIYF.

The CDR3 is CASSWKGAYGYTF. The CDR3 DNA follows: TGTGCCAGCAGTTGGAAAGGGGCCTATGGCTACACCTTC. The V call is TRBV12-3 or TRBV12-4, the J call TRBJ1-2, with D maybe TRBD1 (5 bases). The CDR3 spans 13 residues. V gave up 4 bases and J gave up 4 bases, with 10 bases separating them.

The V and J genes are TRBV19 and TRBJ1-6; no definite D call. The CDR3 spans 12 residues. Germline assignment: CDR1 LNHDA and CDR2 SQIVND (reference sequence). V gave up 1 base and J gave up 10 bases, with 5 bases separating them. Written as DNA, the CDR3 is TGTGCCAGTAGTATAGTCGGGTCACCCCTCCACTTT. This translates into CASSIVGSPLHF.

This clone was seen a few times. In DNA, the CDR3 is TGTGCCAGCAGCTTGTCCGGGACAGGGGTCTACGAGCAGTACTTC. It is translated as CASSLSGTGVYEQYF. The rearrangement uses TRBV5-4 and TRBJ2-7; TRBD1 agrees at 10 bases. The ends lost 1 base at V and 3 bases at J; junction bases unmatched: 4. The CDR3 extends over 15 amino acids. Germline V gives CDR1 SGHNT, CDR2 YYREEE (reference sequence).

The genes are TRBV13 and TRBJ2-3; tentatively, D is TRBD1 (5 bases). With 5 bases removed from V and 2 bases from J, the gap between germline ends came to 17 bases. The CDR3 sequence is 16 residues long. Germline assignment: CDR1 PRHDT and CDR2 FYEKMQ (reference sequence). The CDR3 region has the DNA TGTGCCAGCAGCCAGGGTGGGAATTCTGTCACAGATACGCAGTATTTT. It encodes CASSQGGNSVTDTQYF.

V is TRBV6-5 and J is TRBJ1-1; D is uncertain. Germline loops: CDR1 MNHEY, CDR2 SVGAGI. V dropped 8 bases and J dropped 0 bases, with 13 bases sitting between them. This CDR3 spans 14 amino acids. As DNA, the CDR3 is TGTGCCAGCTCGTCCGGCACAGTGAACACTGAAGCTTTCTTT. Protein product: CASSSGTVNTEAFF.

This clone was seen only once. The rearrangement joins TRBV28 to TRBJ2-5; D is ambiguous. This CDR3 has 12 residues. Trimming cost V 8 bases and J 5 bases, with 12 bases left between them. From germline, CDR1 is MDHEN and CDR2 SYDVKM. As DNA, the CDR3 is TGTGCCAGCCTGGCCCTCGGGGAGACCCAGTACTTC. Translated, it gives CASLALGETQYF.

The chain recombines TRBV2 with TRBJ1-5, with 9 bases matching TRBD1. This CDR3 has 13 amino acids. Losses at the gene ends were 6 bases for V and 6 bases for J; bases not matched to a gene: 3. Germline CDR1 SNHLY, CDR2 FYNNEI. CDR3 sequence: CASRGTGTQPQHF. CDR3 DNA: TGTGCCAGCAGGGGGACAGGGACTCAGCCCCAGCATTTT.

The rearrangement uses TRBV5-1 and TRBJ1-2; tentative D call: TRBD1 (5 bases). Trimming took 2 bases from V and 7 from J, leaving 12 bases between them. In germline, CDR1 is SGHRS, CDR2 YFSETQ. The CDR3 covers 13 residues. The chain's CDR3 is CASSFREEAGYTF. DNA of the CDR3: TGCGCCAGCAGCTTCAGGGAGGAGGCTGGCTACACCTTC.

This rearrangement joins TRBV3-1 (or the pseudogene TRBV3-2) to TRBJ1-2, with D perhaps matching TRBD1 (6 bases). The CDR3 runs 15 residues. Germline CDR1 and CDR2: LGHDT and YNNKEL (reference sequence). V dropped 1 base and J dropped 7 bases, with 16 bases sitting between them. CDR3 protein: CASSQGQEIGSGYTF. The DNA for the CDR3 is TGTGCCAGCAGCCAAGGACAGGAGATAGGAAGTGGCTACACCTTC.

This clone was counted a single time. The rearrangement uses TRBV15 and TRBJ2-5; 8 bases line up with TRBD1. CDR1 is LNHNV, CDR2 YYDKDF, per germline (reference sequence). The CDR3 is made up of 14 amino acids. The V and J ends lost 2 bases and 4 bases, in that order; junction bases with no gene match: 3. Here the CDR3 reads CATSRWTGRETQYF. Here the CDR3 DNA reads TGTGCCACCAGCAGATGGACAGGGAGAGAGACCCAGTACTTC.

This clone has a handful of counts. The gene calls are TRBV9 and TRBJ2-2; D is perhaps TRBD1 (6 bases). Looked up from germline, CDR1 is SGDLS and CDR2 is YYNGEE. V shed 9 bases and J shed 1 base, with 13 bases lying between them. This CDR3 region has 14 residues. The CDR3 is CATRQGQNTGELFF. DNA of the CDR3: TGTGCCACCCGCCAGGGACAGAACACCGGGGAGCTGTTTTTT.

In its sample, this clone was seen once. The chain employs TRBV6-1 and TRBJ1-2; TRBD1 matches 9 bases. Germline trimming cut 4 bases from V and 4 bases from J; bases unmatched to any gene: 13. This CDR3 is 17 amino acids long. The V gene's germline CDR1 is MNHNS and CDR2 SASEGT. CDR3 sequence: CASSVWGTGQGPYGYTF. The CDR3 region has the DNA TGTGCCAGCAGTGTTTGGGGGACGGGACAGGGTCCCTATGGCTACACCTTC.

The chain employs TRBV19 and TRBJ1-1; TRBD1 matches 8 bases. V lost 3 bases to trimming and J lost 1 base; unmatched junction nucleotides: 4. The CDR3 length is 15 residues. Germline V gene data show CDR1 as LNHDA and CDR2 as SQIVND (reference sequence). The CDR3 DNA reads as TGTGCCAGTAGTATTGATGACAGGGGGAACACTGAAGCTTTCTTT. The encoded protein is CASSIDDRGNTEAFF.

The chain is built from TRBV18 and TRBJ1-3, with D uncertain. CDR1 and CDR2 from the germline V gene are KGHSH and LQKENI. Trimming removed 3 bases from V and 0 bases from J, with 6 bases in between. The CDR3 is made up of 14 amino acids. This chain's CDR3 is CASSPPGSGNTIYF. In DNA, the CDR3 is TGTGCCAGCTCACCCCCAGGCTCTGGAAACACCATATATTTT.

The chain combines TRBV2 with TRBJ1-5; 8 bases line up with TRBD1. Germline CDR1 SNHLY, CDR2 FYNNEI. This CDR3 is built from 17 residues. The J segment lost 0 bases and the V segment lost 8 bases, leaving 12 bases of the junction unmatched. CDR3 sequence reads: CASQGGAGGVSNQPQHF. In nucleotides, the CDR3 is TGTGCCAGCCAGGGTGGGGCAGGGGGCGTTAGCAATCAGCCCCAGCATTTT.

This clone was seen only once. This chain joins TRBV11-2 and TRBJ1-2, with D unresolved. CDR1 is SGHAT, CDR2 FQNNGV, per germline. The CDR3 runs 15 residues. The V end was cut by 1 base, the J end by 2 bases, with 11 bases between. CDR3: CASSLAVGRNYGYTF. Written as DNA, the CDR3 is TGTGCCAGCAGCTTAGCTGTGGGCAGGAACTATGGCTACACCTTC.

This chain joins TRBV19 and TRBJ1-1; D gene unclear. The V gene's germline CDR1 is LNHDA and CDR2 SQIVND (reference sequence). The CDR3 loop spans 11 amino acids. Trimming stripped 3 bases from V and 11 bases from J, with 10 bases between. DNA for the CDR3: TGTGCCAGTAGTATTGAAGCGGATGCTTTCTTT. This translates into CASSIEADAFF.

The chain employs TRBV6-2 or TRBV6-3 and TRBJ2-3; the D gene is possibly TRBD1 (6 bases). CDR1 MNHEY and CDR2 SVGEGT come from the germline V gene. V dropped 6 bases and J dropped 4 bases, with 14 bases sitting between them. The CDR3 is made up of 14 amino acids. This CDR3 is CASSKLDRSDTQYF. DNA of the CDR3: TGTGCCAGCAGCAAACTAGACAGGTCAGATACGCAGTATTTT.

This rearrangement joins TRBV5-1 to TRBJ2-5, with D perhaps matching TRBD1 (6 bases). The V gene lost 4 bases and the J gene lost 0 bases, with 13 bases spanning the gap. Germline V CDR1 and CDR2: SGHRS, YFSETQ. The CDR3 runs to 15 residues. CDR3 DNA: TGCGCCAGCAGCGTCAGGGGCCAATACCAAGAGACCCAGTACTTC. Residues: CASSVRGQYQETQYF.

J is TRBJ2-2 and V is TRBV7-9; TRBD1 aligns across 9 bases. CDR3 length equals 16 residues. CDR1 SEHNR and CDR2 FQNEAQ come from the germline V gene (reference sequence). J gave up 4 bases and V 2 bases, and 5 bases lay outside the gene matches. CDR3 in amino acids: CASSLQTGQGTGELFF. The DNA of the CDR3 is TGTGCCAGCAGCTTACAAACGGGACAGGGCACCGGGGAGCTGTTTTTT.

The chain uses TRBV29-1 and TRBJ1-4; possible D gene TRBD1, 6 bases. From germline, CDR1 is SQVTM and CDR2 ANQGSEA. The CDR3 is 15 residues long. The ends were cut back, 6 bases at V and 4 bases at J, with 18 bases in the middle. The CDR3 is CSVAGVPDFNEKLFF. The CDR3 DNA sequence: TGCAGCGTAGCAGGGGTTCCCGACTTTAATGAAAAACTGTTTTTT.

V gene TRBV7-2 combines with J gene TRBJ2-3; 10 bases match TRBD2. The ends lost 3 bases at V and 2 bases at J; junction bases unmatched: 2. Germline V gene sequence: CDR1 SGHTA, CDR2 FQGNSA. This CDR3 contains 15 residues. CDR3 in amino acids: CASSFTSGATDTQYF. As DNA, the CDR3 is TGTGCCAGCAGCTTCACTAGCGGGGCCACAGATACGCAGTATTTT. Using reference TRBV7-2 and TRBJ2-3 for the parts outside the CDR3, the full variable domain is GAGVSQSPSNKVTEKGKDVELRCDPISGHTALYWYRQSLGQGLEFLIYFQGNSAPDKSGLPSDRFSAERTGGSVSTLTIQRTQQEDSAVYLCASSFTSGATDTQYFGPGTRLTVL.

The chain links TRBV10-2 to TRBJ2-5; 8 bases line up with TRBD1. V lost 6 bases and J lost 5; bases outside the gene matches: 11. CDR1 is WSHSY, CDR2 SAAADI, per germline. The CDR3 is 15 amino acids. The CDR3 DNA is TGCGCCAGCAGGGTCGGACAGGGTTCGGGGGAGACCCAGTACTTC. It translates to CASRVGQGSGETQYF.

V is TRBV6-1 and J is TRBJ1-5; D remains unclear. Trimming took off 1 base at V and 1 base at J, with 11 bases between the two ends. Germline-derived CDR1 and CDR2 are MNHNS and SASEGT. This CDR3 has 16 residues. CDR3 sequence reads: CASSEGASASNQPQHF. The CDR3 DNA follows: TGTGCCAGCAGTGAAGGGGCGAGTGCGAGCAATCAGCCCCAGCATTTT.

The rearrangement joins TRBV5-6 to TRBJ2-2; 7 bases match TRBD1. Germline trimming cut 3 bases from V and 5 bases from J; bases unmatched to any gene: 4. CDR1 is SGHDT and CDR2 is YYEEEE in the germline V gene. The CDR3 sequence is 14 residues long. CDR3 nucleotides: TGTGCCAGCAGCTGGGGACAGCCGACCGGGGAGCTGTTTTTT. Translated: CASSWGQPTGELFF.

This clone was seen a single time. V and J are TRBV7-9 and TRBJ1-1; no clear D gene. This CDR3 has 14 amino acids. Trimming stripped 0 bases from V and 6 bases from J, with 11 bases between. Germline CDR1 and CDR2: SEHNR and FQNEAQ (reference sequence). The CDR3 here is CASSLASGSAEAFF. The CDR3 DNA follows: TGTGCCAGCAGCTTAGCGTCCGGGTCGGCTGAAGCTTTCTTT.